This T cell receptor beta chain is drawn from a study of blood T cell repertoires in COVID-19 (dated by TCRdb to 2018 to 2020). Some background on the complete study: Collaborator samples came from the United States, Italy and Spain and covered acute and convalescent phases of COVID-19. The samples were drawn from two sources: the first 160 participants of the ongoing ImmuneRACE study, and over 950 subjects contributed by 6 global collaborators. Nearly every sample came with metadata listing a de-identified subject ID, COVID-19 status, age in years and sex. Where available, HLA class I and class II types were taken from metadata supplied by the sample provider and were not determined by assay-based typing. The dataset comprised deeply sampled blood TCRbeta repertoires from subjects exposed to, actively infected with, or recovered from COVID-19. The repertoires were released in a freely available public database meant as a resource for research on the immune response to SARS-CoV-2. The prospective study material was composed of cDNA or gDNA derived from T cells, B-cell-depleted T cells, or PBMCs. The full study reports these points: The amount of clinical and demographic metadata varied by source and participant and was provided uncurated.

The CDR3 has 14 amino acids, counting the end cysteine and phenylalanine. The entry retains the CDR3 DNA only, 42 bases that are in frame from base 1. Concerning this clone: Its antigen is currently not known. Per-base quality was not reported, and no clone a single base away is much larger than it.

TCRbeta CDR3 regions were amplified from genomic DNA by means of the immunoSEQ Assay, a bias-controlled multiplex PCR. Concerning the study's data processing: Within the assay, amplification of reference gene primers was used to estimate how many nucleated cells each sample contained. Sequence reads were collapsed and filtered to measure the absolute abundance of every unique TCRbeta CDR3 rearrangement. For each sample, productive Simpson clonality was calculated as the square root of Simpson's diversity index over productive rearrangements. TCRdb took this table from immuneACCESS and kept in-frame rearrangements with V and J called. Such tables lack part of the clones; where checked against another copy, unresolved V genes explain under half of the gap, and the rest is unexplained. Clone size and V and J calls were adopted from that table, with D and trimming inferred from the DNA. The sample profile shows tens of thousands of clones; around nine tenths of them were found once. In total, the top ten clones hold approximately 10% of the sample.

The collaborating institutions used their own protocols to collect whole blood in K2EDTA tubes. For TCRbeta analysis, collaborator samples were shipped as frozen whole blood, as isolated PBMCs, or as DNA extracted from either sample type. The sequencing input was peripheral blood. The chain was built from TRBV21-1 and TRBJ1-3; the D call of TRBD1 is as the table states it, not checked on the DNA. TRBV21-1 is reported as a pseudogene. The TCR originated in a man between 45 and 60 years old with active COVID-19. DNA sequence: TGTGCCAGCATTTTTCAGGACTCTGGAAACACCATATATTTT. Protein translation: CASIFQDSGNTIYF.